The 17 T cell receptor beta chains below were found in one sample sequenced in a study of glioma-infiltrating T cells after dendritic cell vaccination. Only in-frame clones appear in the TCRdb table, and some are missing; sequencing was by immunoSEQ multiplex PCR. Among tens of thousands of clones listed, 65% to 90% were seen once. The sample consisted of blood, taken before dendritic cell vaccination. These receptors were collected from a human donor with glioblastoma.

This rearrangement joins TRBV27 to TRBJ1-2; D might be TRBD1 (6 bases). The germline CDR1 and CDR2 sequences are MNHEY and SMNVEV (reference sequence). V shed 2 bases and J shed 4 bases, with 23 bases lying between them. This CDR3 has 18 residues. The CDR3 coding sequence is TGTGCCAGCAGTTTAAGTTCGGGTCGGGGCAGGGGATCCTATGGCTACACCTTC. Translating gives CASSLSSGRGRGSYGYTF.

This clone was counted a single time. The chain links TRBV7-9 to TRBJ1-5; tentatively, D is TRBD1 (6 bases). This CDR3 spans 14 amino acids. V was cut by 0 bases and J by 7 bases, with 10 bases left in between. Germline CDR1 is SEHNR and CDR2 is FQNEAQ (reference sequence). DNA of the CDR3: TGTGCCAGCAGCTTAGCGGCCCAGGGGCAGCCCCAGCATTTT. Encoded protein: CASSLAAQGQPQHF.

The chain links TRBV7-2 to TRBJ1-2; D remains unclear. The CDR3 is 15 residues long. Deletions cut 2 bases from V and 0 bases from J, with 10 bases between. Germline CDR1 reads SGHTA; CDR2 reads FQGNSA. The CDR3 is CASSLLLVTNYGYTF. DNA of the CDR3: TGTGCCAGCAGCTTATTGTTAGTGACTAACTATGGCTACACCTTC.

V and J are TRBV9 and TRBJ2-7; 10 bases are a match to TRBD2. The V gene's germline CDR1 is SGDLS and CDR2 YYNGEE. This CDR3 spans 16 amino acids. V lost 0 bases and J lost 0; bases outside the gene matches: 3. The CDR3 here is CASSVDSSGSSYEQYF. CDR3 coding DNA: TGTGCCAGCAGCGTAGACTCTAGCGGGAGCTCCTACGAGCAGTACTTC.

The genes are TRBV6-5 and TRBJ2-7, with 8 bases fitting TRBD2. This CDR3 spans 15 amino acids. Unmatched junction bases numbered 6, after V lost 2 bases and J lost 3 bases. Germline V gene sequence: CDR1 MNHEY, CDR2 SVGAGI. CDR3 region: CASSYTSGSIYEQYF. The CDR3 DNA follows: TGTGCCAGCAGTTACACGAGCGGGAGCATCTACGAGCAGTACTTC.

The chain joins TRBV30 to TRBJ2-7; D possibly corresponds to TRBD1 (6 bases). Looked up from germline, CDR1 is GTSNPN and CDR2 is SVGIG (reference sequence). Trimming stripped 2 bases from V and 3 bases from J, with 11 bases between. The CDR3 is 13 residues long. The chain's CDR3 is CAWSLGRGYEQYF. The CDR3 DNA follows: TGTGCCTGGAGTTTGGGCAGGGGCTACGAGCAGTACTTC.

This clone was seen more than once but under ten times. The J gene is TRBJ1-2, the V gene TRBV5-8; the match to TRBD1 covers 7 bases. Germline lookup yields CDR1 SGHTS and CDR2 YDEGEE. This CDR3 spans 14 amino acids. V was clipped by 4 bases and J by 5 bases; unmatched bases: 8. This CDR3 is CASSRGQEGYGYTF. Here the CDR3 DNA reads TGTGCCAGCAGCCGAGGACAGGAAGGATATGGCTACACCTTC.

V usage is TRBV6-6 and J usage is TRBJ1-5, with 7 bases aligning to TRBD1. Trimming at V came to 2 bases and at J to 15 bases, leaving 13 bases not matched to a gene. This CDR3 spans 14 amino acids. Per germline, CDR1 MNHNY and CDR2 SVGAGI (reference sequence). CDR3 nucleotides: TGTGCCAGCAGTTACACAAACCGGGACAGCCCTCTGCATTTT. Translating gives CASSYTNRDSPLHF.

This clone was counted a single time. V and J are TRBV5-1 and TRBJ2-3; tentatively, D is TRBD1 (6 bases). The V gene lost 3 bases and the J gene lost 6 bases, with 8 bases spanning the gap. This CDR3 region has 12 residues. CDR1 is SGHRS and CDR2 is YFSETQ in the germline V gene. CDR3 coding DNA: TGCGCCAGCAGCTCCCAGGGGGATACGCAGTATTTT. This encodes CASSSQGDTQYF. Supplemented by reference TRBV5-1 and TRBJ2-3, the full variable domain reads KAGVTQTPRYLIKTRGQQVTLSCSPISGHRSVSWYQQTPGQGLQFLFEYFSETQRNKGNFPGRFSGRQFSNSRSEMNVSTLELGDSALYLCASSSQGDTQYFGPGTRLTVL.

The chain carries TRBV7-6 and TRBJ2-7, with unresolved D. CDR1 SGHVS and CDR2 FNYEAQ come from the germline V gene. This CDR3 spans 13 amino acids. The germline V and J ends were trimmed by 5 bases and 6 bases, with 14 bases remaining between them. CDR3 sequence (DNA): TGTGCCAGCAGCCCTAGTGTATGGTCCGAGCAGTACTTC. It yields the protein CASSPSVWSEQYF.

V is TRBV9 and J is TRBJ2-5; 12 bases map to TRBD2. The CDR3 spans 17 residues. Germline-derived CDR1 and CDR2 are SGDLS and YYNGEE. Trimming removed 0 bases from V and 5 bases from J; junction bases left unmatched: 8. The DNA of the CDR3 is TGTGCCAGCAGCGTAGGGCCTAGCGGGGGGGCGATGGAGACCCAGTACTTC. As protein: CASSVGPSGGAMETQYF.

The rearrangement uses TRBV13 and TRBJ1-1; D may be TRBD1 (6 bases). Germline assignment: CDR1 PRHDT and CDR2 FYEKMQ (reference sequence). V lost 4 bases and J 6 bases, leaving 18 bases between the germline ends. This CDR3 comprises 15 residues. The CDR3 nucleotides read TGTGCCAGCAGCTCCCTAATTACAGGGTTCTCTGAAGCTTTCTTT. Translating gives CASSSLITGFSEAFF.

The DNA for the CDR3 is TGTGCCAGCAGGGACGTCGGACAGGGCCCCCGTTCCTACGAGCAGTACTTC. It codes for CASRDVGQGPRSYEQYF. V and J are TRBV2 and TRBJ2-7, with 8 bases that match TRBD1. Germline trimming cut 6 bases from V and 1 base from J; bases unmatched to any gene: 14. CDR3 size: 17 residues. The V gene's germline CDR1 is SNHLY and CDR2 FYNNEI.

In this sample, this clone turned up a few times. This chain connects TRBV19 to TRBJ2-6, with D possibly TRBD2 on 5 matching bases. Per the germline V gene, CDR1 is LNHDA and CDR2 is SQIVND (reference sequence). This CDR3 region has 15 residues. Deletions cut 5 bases from V and 0 bases from J, with 8 bases between. The CDR3 is CASSLEGSGANVLTF. The CDR3 nucleotides are TGTGCCAGTAGTCTCGAGGGCTCTGGGGCCAACGTCCTGACTTTC. Full variable domain (rest looked up from reference TRBV19 and TRBJ2-6): DGGITQSPKYLFRKEGQNVTLSCEQNLNHDAMYWYRQDPGQGLRLIYYSQIVNDFQKGDIAEGYSVSREKKESFPLTVTSAQKNPTAFYLCASSLEGSGANVLTFGAGSRLTVL.

This chain links TRBV10-1 with TRBJ2-1; TRBD2 matches at 8 bases. The CDR3 extends over 18 amino acids. Germline values: CDR1 WNHNN, CDR2 SYGVQD (reference sequence). V trimming: 7 bases; J trimming: 0 bases; junction bases outside the gene matches: 14. The CDR3 is CASIFSGENTISYNEQFF. The CDR3 DNA is TGCGCCAGCATTTTTAGCGGGGAAAACACGATCTCCTACAATGAGCAGTTCTTC.

A few counts support this clone. This sequence joins TRBV11-1 and TRBJ1-1, with 7 bases fitting TRBD1. The CDR3 totals 15 residues. The junction had 7 bases not matched to a gene; V was cut back by 5 bases and J by 1 base. Germline V gene sequence: CDR1 SGHAT, CDR2 FQDESV (reference sequence). The CDR3 DNA reads as TGTGCCAGCAGCAATAGGGGGCTTAAGAACACTGAAGCTTTCTTT. It codes for CASSNRGLKNTEAFF.

The genes are TRBV5-4 and TRBJ2-7, with 9 bases identical to TRBD2. J lost 4 bases, V lost 4 bases, and 9 bases had no gene match. The CDR3 covers 15 residues. Germline loops: CDR1 SGHNT, CDR2 YYREEE (reference sequence). CDR3 region: CASSATSGFDYEQYF. As DNA, the CDR3 is TGTGCCAGCAGCGCTACTAGCGGGTTTGATTACGAGCAGTACTTC.